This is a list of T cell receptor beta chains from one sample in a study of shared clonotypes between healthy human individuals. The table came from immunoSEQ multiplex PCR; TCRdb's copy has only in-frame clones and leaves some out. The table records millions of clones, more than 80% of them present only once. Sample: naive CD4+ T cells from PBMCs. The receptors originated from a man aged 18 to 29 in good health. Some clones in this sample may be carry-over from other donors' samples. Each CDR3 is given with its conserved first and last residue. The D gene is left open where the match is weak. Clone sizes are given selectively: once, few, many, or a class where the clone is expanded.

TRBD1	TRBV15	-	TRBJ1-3	TGTGCCACCAGCCCCCGGACAGGAGTAGACACCATATATTTT	CATSPRTGVDTIYF
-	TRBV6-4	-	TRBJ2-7	TGTGCCAGCAGTGACCCAAATCGACTGACTTCCTACGAGCAGTACTTC	CASSDPNRLTSYEQYF
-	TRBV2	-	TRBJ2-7	TGTGCCAGCAGTGAAGGGTCCCACGAGCAGTACTTC	CASSEGSHEQYF
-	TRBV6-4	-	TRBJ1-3	TGTGCCAGGACAGTGGAGAATAGCTCTGGAAACACCATATATTTT	CARTVENSSGNTIYF
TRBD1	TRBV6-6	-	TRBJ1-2	TGTGCCAGCAGTTACGAGCGGACAGGGATCTATGGCTACACCTTC	CASSYERTGIYGYTF
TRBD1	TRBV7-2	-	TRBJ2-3	TGTGCCAGCAGCGTCAGCAGGGGGCGCGGGAGCACAGATACGCAGTATTTT	CASSVSRGRGSTDTQYF
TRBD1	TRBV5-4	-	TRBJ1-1	TGTGCCAGCAGCGCCAGTTACAGGGGGCTTGACACTGAAGCTTTCTTT	CASSASYRGLDTEAFF
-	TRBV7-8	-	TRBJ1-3	TGTGCCAGCAGCTTCTTGGGGTCGGTTGGAAACACCATATATTTT	CASSFLGSVGNTIYF
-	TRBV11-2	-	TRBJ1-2	TGTGCCAGCAGCTTTGGTGGGTATGGCTACACCTTC	CASSFGGYGYTF
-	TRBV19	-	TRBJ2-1	TGTGCCTCCGCCGAGTACAATGAGCAGTTCTTC	CASAEYNEQFF
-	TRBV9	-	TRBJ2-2	TGTGCCAGCAGCGTAGGAGGATTGGGGGACCCCGGAGGGGAGCTGTTTTTT	CASSVGGLGDPGGELFF
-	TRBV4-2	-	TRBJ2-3	TGTGCCAGCAGCCAAGATCAGGCGGACCCTACAGATACGCAGTATTTT	CASSQDQADPTDTQYF
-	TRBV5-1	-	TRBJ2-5	TGCGCCAGCAGCTTGGAAGGGAGCGGAGAGACCCAGTACTTC	CASSLEGSGETQYF
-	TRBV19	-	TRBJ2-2	TGTGCTAGTGGGAGTTGGTTAGCGGCACGCACCGGGGAGCTGTTTTTT	CASGSWLAARTGELFF
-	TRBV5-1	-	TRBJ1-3	TGCGCCAGCAGCTTTCTTGGACAGAACTCTGGAAACACCATATATTTT	CASSFLGQNSGNTIYF
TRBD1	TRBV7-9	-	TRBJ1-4	TGTGCCAGCAGCTTGGGACAGGATAGTGACAAACTGTTTTTT	CASSLGQDSDKLFF
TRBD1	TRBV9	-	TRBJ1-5	TGTGCCAGCAGCCACACAGGGGAGGATCAGCCCCAGCATTTT	CASSHTGEDQPQHF
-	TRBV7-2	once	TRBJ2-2	TGTGCCAGCAGCTTAGCGGGAGTAATAGCCGGGGAGCTGTTTTTT	CASSLAGVIAGELFF
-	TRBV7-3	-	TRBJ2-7	TGTGCCAGCAGCCGATCAAGGGACCCTGGCTACGAGCAGTACTTC	CASSRSRDPGYEQYF
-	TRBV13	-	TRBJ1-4	TGTGCCAGCAGCTCCCAAAAGGGAGGGAAACTGTTTTTT	CASSSQKGGKLFF
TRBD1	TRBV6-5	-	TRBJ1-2	TGTGCCAGCCGCCAGAGGGGGCCCCATGGCTACACCTTC	CASRQRGPHGYTF
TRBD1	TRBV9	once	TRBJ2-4	TGTGCCAGCAGCCCACCGGGACAGGGGGCGCTGGGTGGTGGAAACATTCAGTACTTC	CASSPPGQGALGGGNIQYF
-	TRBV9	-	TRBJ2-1	TGTGCCAGCAGCGTAGAACTGGGGCGAATCCAGTTCTTC	CASSVELGRIQFF
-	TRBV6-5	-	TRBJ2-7	TGTGCCAGCAGTTACTCCGGGCCACCGTTCTCCTACGAGCAGTACTTC	CASSYSGPPFSYEQYF
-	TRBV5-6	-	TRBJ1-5	TGTGCCAGCAGCTTGCGGGCCCTTAGCAATCAGCCCCAGCATTTT	CASSLRALSNQPQHF
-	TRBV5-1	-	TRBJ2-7	TGCGCCAGCAGCTTGGGCCCGACAGGATCTTACTACGAGCAGTACTTC	CASSLGPTGSYYEQYF
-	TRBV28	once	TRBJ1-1	TGTGCCAGCCTGCCTGCGGGGAGGGAGGGCACTGAAGCTTTCTTT	CASLPAGREGTEAFF
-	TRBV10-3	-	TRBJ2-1	TGTGCCATCAGTGTCGCTTGGTCGGAGGGGGGCGATGAGCAGTTCTTC	CAISVAWSEGGDEQFF
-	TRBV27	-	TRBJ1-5	TGTGCCAGCAGTTTCAACCGGGACGGCAATCAGCCCCAGCATTTT	CASSFNRDGNQPQHF
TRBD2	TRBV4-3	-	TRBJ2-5	TGCGCCAGCAGCCACCTCAGCGGGAGGGCCGGAAGCCGAGAGACCCAGTACTTC	CASSHLSGRAGSRETQYF
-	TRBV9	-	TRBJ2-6	TGTGCCAGCAGCGTAGTCGACTCCCAGTCAGTCCTGACTTTC	CASSVVDSQSVLTF
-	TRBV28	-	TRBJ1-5	TGTGCCAGCAGTTTTCCAGGGGTCCAGCCCCAGCATTTT	CASSFPGVQPQHF
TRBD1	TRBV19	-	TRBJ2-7	TGTGCCAGTAGTGACAGGGGAAGTGTCCCCGAGCAGTACTTC	CASSDRGSVPEQYF
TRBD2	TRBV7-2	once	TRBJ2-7	TGTGCCAGCAGCGAACCCCCAGCGGGAAAGGAGCAGTACTTC	CASSEPPAGKEQYF
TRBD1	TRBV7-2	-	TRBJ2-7	TGTGCCAGCAGCTGGGGATCCGGGACAGGGTACGAGCAGTACTTC	CASSWGSGTGYEQYF
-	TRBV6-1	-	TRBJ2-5	TGTGCCAGCAGTGAAGCGCCGATTTTGGAGACCCAGTACTTC	CASSEAPILETQYF
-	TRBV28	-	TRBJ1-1	TGTGCCAGCAGATCTAACAGGGCTGAAGCTTTCTTT	CASRSNRAEAFF
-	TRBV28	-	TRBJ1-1	TGTGCCAGCAGTTTACAGGTCATCGGTGAAGCTTTCTTT	CASSLQVIGEAFF
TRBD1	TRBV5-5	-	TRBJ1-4	TGTGCCAGCAGCTTTCGACTACCGGGACAGGGTGGAAAACTGTTTTTT	CASSFRLPGQGGKLFF
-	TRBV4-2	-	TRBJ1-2	TGTGCCAGCAGCCAAACAGGGAACTATGGCTACACCTTC	CASSQTGNYGYTF
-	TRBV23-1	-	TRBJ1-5	TGCGCCAGCAGTCCCCGGCAGGGCTATGTGCATCAGCCCCAGCATTTT	CASSPRQGYVHQPQHF
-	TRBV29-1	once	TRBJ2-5	TGCAGTACCATCAGGGGGGAAGAGACCCAGTACTTC	CSTIRGEETQYF
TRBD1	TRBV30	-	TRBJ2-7	TGTGCCTGGAGTCAGGACAGGGGCTACGAGCAGTACTTC	CAWSQDRGYEQYF
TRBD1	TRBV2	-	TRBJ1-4	TGTGCCAGCAGCCCCCGGACAGGAGTAAATGAAAAACTGTTTTTT	CASSPRTGVNEKLFF
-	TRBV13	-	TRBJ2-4	TGTGCCAGCAGCCGCTTACTGGAGGGGGATGAAAACATTCAGTACTTC	CASSRLLEGDENIQYF
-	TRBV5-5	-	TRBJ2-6	TGTGCCAGCAGCCGACCTTTCTCTGGGGCCAACGTCCTGACTTTC	CASSRPFSGANVLTF
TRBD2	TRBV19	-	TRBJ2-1	TGTGCCAGTACCGCAATGCTAGCGGGAGCGTACAATGAGCAGTTCTTC	CASTAMLAGAYNEQFF
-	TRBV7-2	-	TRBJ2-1	TGTGCCAGCAGCTTAGGGCCAGGGGAATACAATGAGCAGTTCTTC	CASSLGPGEYNEQFF
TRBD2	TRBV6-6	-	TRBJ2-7	TGTGCCAGCAGTTTGGGAGGGAGCTCCTACGAGCAGTACTTC	CASSLGGSSYEQYF
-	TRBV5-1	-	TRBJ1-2	TGCGCCAGCAGCCGGGAAGGCCCGTGGGAGTATGGCTACACCTTC	CASSREGPWEYGYTF
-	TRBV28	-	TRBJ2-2	TGTGCCAGCACCGAACGGCTGAACACCGGGGAGCTGTTTTTT	CASTERLNTGELFF
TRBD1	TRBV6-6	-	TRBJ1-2	TGTGCCAGCAGTCCACTCTCCTCGACAGGGGCCTATGGCTACACCTTC	CASSPLSSTGAYGYTF
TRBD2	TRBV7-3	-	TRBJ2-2	TGTGCCAGCAGCTCCCCTAGCGGGGGAAACACCGGGGAGCTGTTTTTT	CASSSPSGGNTGELFF
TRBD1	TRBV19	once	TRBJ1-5	TGTGCCAGTAGTATAGTGGGACAGGGGTTCCAGCCCCAGCATTTT	CASSIVGQGFQPQHF
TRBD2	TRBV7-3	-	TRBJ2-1	TGTGCCAGCAGCCCGGGACTAATCAATGAGCAGTTCTTC	CASSPGLINEQFF
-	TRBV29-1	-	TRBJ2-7	TGCAGCGTTGTTCCCTTAGGGACAACCCACTACGAGCAGTACTTC	CSVVPLGTTHYEQYF
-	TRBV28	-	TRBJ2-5	TGTGCCAGCAGTTCGGCCAGGGGGGCCCAAGAGACCCAGTACTTC	CASSSARGAQETQYF
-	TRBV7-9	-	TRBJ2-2	TGTGCCAGCAGCTTAGTAAGGGGCGGGGAGCTGTTTTTT	CASSLVRGGELFF
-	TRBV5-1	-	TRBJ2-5	TGCGCCAGCAGCTTCCCGGACTCCTCGGGGACCCAGTACTTC	CASSFPDSSGTQYF